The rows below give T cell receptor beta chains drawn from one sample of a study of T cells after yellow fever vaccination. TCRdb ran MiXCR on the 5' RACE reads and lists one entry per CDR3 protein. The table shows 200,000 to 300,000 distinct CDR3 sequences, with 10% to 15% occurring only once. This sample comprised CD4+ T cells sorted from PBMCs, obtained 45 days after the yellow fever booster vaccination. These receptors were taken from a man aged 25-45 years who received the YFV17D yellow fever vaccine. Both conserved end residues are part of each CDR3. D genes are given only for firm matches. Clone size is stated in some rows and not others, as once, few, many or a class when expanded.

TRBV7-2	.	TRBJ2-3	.	CASSLIPGADTQYF	TGTGCCAGCAGCTTAATACCGGGGGCAGATACGCAGTATTTT
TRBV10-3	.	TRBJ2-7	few	CAISEGQGMYEQYF	TGTGCCATCAGTGAAGGGCAGGGAATGTACGAGCAGTACTTC
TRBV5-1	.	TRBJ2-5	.	CASREEEETQYF	TGCGCCAGCAGGGAGGAGGAGGAGACCCAGTACTTC
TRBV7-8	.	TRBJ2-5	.	CASSRPGLQETQYF	TGTGCCAGCAGTAGGCCGGGGTTGCAAGAGACCCAGTACTTC
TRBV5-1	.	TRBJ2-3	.	CASSARDSRTDTQYF	TGCGCCAGCAGCGCCCGGGACTCAAGAACAGATACGCAGTATTTT
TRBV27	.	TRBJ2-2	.	CASSFDRGGTGELFF	TGTGCCAGCAGTTTCGACAGGGGAGGGACCGGGGAGCTGTTTTTT
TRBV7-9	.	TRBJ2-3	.	CAGNGLTF	TGTGCCGGAAACGGACTGACGTTT
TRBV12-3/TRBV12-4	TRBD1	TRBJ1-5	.	CASSLQGAGQPQHF	TGTGCCAGCAGTTTACAGGGGGCAGGGCAGCCCCAGCATTTT
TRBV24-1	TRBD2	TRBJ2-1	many	CATAASGRFLFF	TGTGCCACCGCGGCTAGCGGGAGATTTCTGTTCTTC
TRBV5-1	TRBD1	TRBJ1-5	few	CASSFWTGPNQPQHF	TGCGCCAGCAGCTTCTGGACAGGGCCTAATCAGCCCCAGCATTTT
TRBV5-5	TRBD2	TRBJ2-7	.	CASRRLAGYLNEQYF	TGTGCCAGCAGAAGACTAGCGGGGTATCTGAACGAGCAGTACTTC
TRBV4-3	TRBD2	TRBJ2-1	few	CASSGSGSTTYNEQFF	TGCGCCAGCAGCGGTAGCGGGAGTACCACCTACAATGAGCAGTTCTTC
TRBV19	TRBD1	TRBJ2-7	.	CATHPGQGASEQYF	TGTGCCACTCATCCCGGACAGGGGGCGTCCGAGCAGTACTTC
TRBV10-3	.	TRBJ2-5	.	CATRIDETQYF	TGTGCCACACGTATTGATGAGACCCAGTACTTC
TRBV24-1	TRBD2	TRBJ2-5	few	CATSDSGSGSRETQYF	TGTGCCACCAGTGATTCGGGTAGCGGGAGCAGGGAGACCCAGTACTTC
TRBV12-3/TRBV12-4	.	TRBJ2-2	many	CASSTGTQTGELFF	TGTGCCAGCAGTACCGGGACACAGACCGGGGAGCTGTTTTTT